This T cell receptor beta chain originates from a study of blood T cells in healthy people across ages. This clonotype showed up many times. Its antigen is still unknown. Study outcomes and limitations: Comparison with aged donors showed that long-lived donors had more naive CD4+ cells and higher diversity. While age rose, TCR beta diversity per million T cells dropped in a roughly linear way.

This CDR3 has 13 amino acids. Germline CDR1 is SGHTA and CDR2 is FQGNSA. V was cut by 3 bases and J by 2 bases, with 7 bases left in between. The authors ran a second PCR of about 6 to 11 cycles using a sample-barcoded 5' primer and a J-beta primer mix. TCRdb reprocessed the 5' RACE reads via MiXCR and lists one record per CDR3 protein. The table records roughly 1,700,000 distinct CDR3 sequences, approximately 30% of them present only once. The sequencing sample was made of blood. This sequence originates from a young woman in good health. J is TRBJ1-2 and V is TRBV7-2, with D possibly being TRBD1 (5 bases). CDR3 bases: TGTGCCAGCAGCTTTCGACAGAACTATGGCTACACCTTC. It encodes CASSFRQNYGYTF.